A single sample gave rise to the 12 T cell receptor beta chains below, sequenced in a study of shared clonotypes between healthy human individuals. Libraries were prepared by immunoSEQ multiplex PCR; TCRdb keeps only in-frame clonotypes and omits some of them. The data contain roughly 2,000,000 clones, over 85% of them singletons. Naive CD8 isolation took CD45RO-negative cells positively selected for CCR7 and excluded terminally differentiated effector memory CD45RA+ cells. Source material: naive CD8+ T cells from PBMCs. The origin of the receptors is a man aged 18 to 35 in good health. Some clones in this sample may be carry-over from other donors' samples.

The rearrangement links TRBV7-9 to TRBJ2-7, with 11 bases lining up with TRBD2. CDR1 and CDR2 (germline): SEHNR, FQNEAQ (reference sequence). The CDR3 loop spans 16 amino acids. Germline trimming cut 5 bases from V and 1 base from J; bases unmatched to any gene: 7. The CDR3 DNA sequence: TGTGCCAGCAGCCCCCGGGGACTAGCGGAATCCTACGAGCAGTACTTC. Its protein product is CASSPRGLAESYEQYF.

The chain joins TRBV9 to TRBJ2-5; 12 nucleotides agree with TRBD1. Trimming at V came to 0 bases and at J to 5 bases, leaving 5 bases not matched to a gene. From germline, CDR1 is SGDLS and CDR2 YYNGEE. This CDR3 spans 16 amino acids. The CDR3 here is CASSVDGGTGGETQYF. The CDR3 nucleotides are TGTGCCAGCAGCGTAGATGGAGGGACAGGGGGCGAGACCCAGTACTTC. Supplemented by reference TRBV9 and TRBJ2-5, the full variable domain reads DSGVTQTPKHLITATGQRVTLRCSPRSGDLSVYWYQQSLDQGLQFLIQYYNGEERAKGNILERFSAQQFPDLHSELNLSSLELGDSALYFCASSVDGGTGGETQYFGPGTRLLVL.

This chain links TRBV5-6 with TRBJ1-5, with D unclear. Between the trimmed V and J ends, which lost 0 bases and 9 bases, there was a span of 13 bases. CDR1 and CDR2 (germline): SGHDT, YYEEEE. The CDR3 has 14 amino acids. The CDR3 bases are TGTGCCAGCAGCTTGGCGGGAGGGAATTGGCCCCAGCATTTT. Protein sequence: CASSLAGGNWPQHF.

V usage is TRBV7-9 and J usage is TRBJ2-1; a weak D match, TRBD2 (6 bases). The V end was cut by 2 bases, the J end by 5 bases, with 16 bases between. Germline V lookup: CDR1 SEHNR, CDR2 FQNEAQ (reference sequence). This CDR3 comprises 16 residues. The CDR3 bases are TGTGCCAGCAGCTTAAGTGTGCGGGACCTCGACAATGAGCAGTTCTTC. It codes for CASSLSVRDLDNEQFF.

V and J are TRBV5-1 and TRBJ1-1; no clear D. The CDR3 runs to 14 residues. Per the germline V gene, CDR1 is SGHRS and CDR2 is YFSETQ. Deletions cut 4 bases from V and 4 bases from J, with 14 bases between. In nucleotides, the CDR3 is TGCGCCAGCAGCCCTGGGGAGATAGCCACTGAAGCTTTCTTT. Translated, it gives CASSPGEIATEAFF.

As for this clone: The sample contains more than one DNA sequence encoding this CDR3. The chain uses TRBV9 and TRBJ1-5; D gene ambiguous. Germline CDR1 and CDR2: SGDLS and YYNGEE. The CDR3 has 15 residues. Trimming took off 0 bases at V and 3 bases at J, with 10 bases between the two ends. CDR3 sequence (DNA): TGTGCCAGCAGCGTAGGGTCTGGCCTCAATCAGCCCCAGCATTTT. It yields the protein CASSVGSGLNQPQHF.

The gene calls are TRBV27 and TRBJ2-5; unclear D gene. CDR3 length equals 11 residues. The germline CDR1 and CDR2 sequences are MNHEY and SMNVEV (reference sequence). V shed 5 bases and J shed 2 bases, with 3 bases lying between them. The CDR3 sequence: CASSTQETQYF. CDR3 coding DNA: TGTGCCAGCAGTACACAAGAGACCCAGTACTTC.

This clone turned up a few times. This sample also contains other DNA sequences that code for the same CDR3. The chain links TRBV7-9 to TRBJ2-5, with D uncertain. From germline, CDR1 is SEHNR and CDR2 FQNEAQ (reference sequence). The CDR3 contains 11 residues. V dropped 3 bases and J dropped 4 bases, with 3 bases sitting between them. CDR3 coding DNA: TGTGCCAGCAGCTTCCGAGAGACCCAGTACTTC. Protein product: CASSFRETQYF.

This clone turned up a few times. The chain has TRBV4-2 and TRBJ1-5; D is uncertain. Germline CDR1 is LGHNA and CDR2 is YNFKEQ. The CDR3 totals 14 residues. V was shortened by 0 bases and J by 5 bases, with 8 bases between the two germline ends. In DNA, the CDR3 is TGTGCCAGCAGCCAAGATTCCCAGGATCAGCCCCAGCATTTT. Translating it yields CASSQDSQDQPQHF.

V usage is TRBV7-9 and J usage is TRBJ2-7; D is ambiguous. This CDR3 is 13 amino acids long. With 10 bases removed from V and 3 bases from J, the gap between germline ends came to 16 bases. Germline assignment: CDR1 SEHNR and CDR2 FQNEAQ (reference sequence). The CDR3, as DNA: TGTGCCACCTCGCGGCAGGACCACTACGAGCAGTACTTC. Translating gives CATSRQDHYEQYF.

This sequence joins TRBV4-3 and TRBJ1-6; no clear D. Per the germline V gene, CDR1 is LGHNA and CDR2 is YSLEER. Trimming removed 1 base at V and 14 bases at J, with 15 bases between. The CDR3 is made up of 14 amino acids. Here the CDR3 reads CASSQVTRERTLHF. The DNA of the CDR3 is TGCGCCAGCAGCCAAGTAACGAGGGAAAGAACCCTCCACTTT.

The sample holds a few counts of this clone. CDR3 in DNA: TGCAGCGTCCTGCAGTCCCCCTATGGCTACACCTTC. This gives the protein CSVLQSPYGYTF. The V gene is TRBV29-1, the J gene TRBJ1-2; D ambiguous. The germline V gene encodes CDR1 SQVTM and CDR2 ANQGSEA. The CDR3 consists of 12 residues. Deletions cut 6 bases from V and 4 bases from J, with 12 bases between.